Included here is one T cell receptor (beta chain) sequence, with context. The antigen is undetermined. One end of the junction is discordant with germline, which a read error may explain. This entry is derived from a study of cytomegalovirus exposure and HLA in healthy donors. The CDR3 contains 12 residues. CDR1 is MGHRA and CDR2 is YSYEKL in the germline V gene. Study results and caveats: The study flagged roughly 150 TCR beta chains as cytomegalovirus-associated. In vitro experiments confirmed that three CMV-associated chains were specific for CMV antigens.

The PCR was carried out with 60 Vbeta primers and 13 Jbeta primers. Original handling: Later, tens of millions of unique TCR beta chains were counted in an analysis, and roughly 10 million of them were shared. Profiled with immunoSEQ multiplex PCR; TCRdb holds only in-frame clones, not every one. The V and J calls and clone size are taken from that table; D and trimming were inferred from the DNA. Among about 190,000 clones listed, 82% were seen once. This sequence joins TRBV4-1 and TRBJ2-3; no definite D call. The specimen sequenced was PBMCs. This receptor was obtained from a woman under 30 in good health and CMV-seronegative. The CDR3 region is CVSSPQVDTQYF. The DNA for the CDR3 is TGCGTCAGCAGCCCTCAGGTGGATACGCAGTATTTT.